This TCR beta chain was identified during a study of blood T cell repertoires in COVID-19. Study summary: Samples of COVID-19 (acute and convalescent) were obtained from the United States, Italy and Spain.

Original data processing: Nucleated cell number was recorded as an estimate derived from reference gene primer amplification. TCRdb's copy holds only in-frame clones and misses some; the assay was immunoSEQ multiplex PCR. V, J and clone size are those of that table, while D and trimming were read from the DNA. The table has around 210,000 clones, 80% seen once. The sample taken for sequencing was peripheral blood. The source of this sequence is a woman in her seventies with acute or convalescent COVID-19.

The CDR3 reads CASSLNRGSNQPQHF. The CDR3 DNA follows: TGTGCCAGCAGTTTAAATAGAGGTAGCAATCAGCCCCAGCATTTT. The chain employs TRBV28 and TRBJ1-5; D is uncertain. This CDR3 has 15 residues. The ends were cut back, 2 bases at V and 0 bases at J, with 8 bases in the middle. Germline loops: CDR1 MDHEN, CDR2 SYDVKM.